This TCR beta chain derives from a study of Ad26.COV2.S vaccination and SARS-CoV-2 variants. Germline-derived CDR1 and CDR2 are ENHRY and SYGVKD. The CDR3 has 15 residues. J gave up 5 bases and V 0 bases, and 5 bases lay outside the gene matches. The assay was immunoSEQ multiplex PCR, and TCRdb's table has in-frame clones only and misses some. The data hold over 85,000 clones, with over 70% observed a single time. Here the sequenced sample was peripheral blood, taken after recovery from COVID-19. The sequence derives from a human donor who had recovered from COVID-19. The genes are TRBV10-3 and TRBJ2-5; 8 bases are shared with TRBD1. CDR3 DNA sequence: TGTGCCATCAGTGAGTCAACAGGGGGATACGAGACCCAGTACTTC. It is translated as CAISESTGGYETQYF.